The 3 T cell receptor beta chains presented below share a single source sample, sequenced in a study of PD-1 blockade in classical Hodgkin lymphoma. In every patient, relapse followed autologous stem cell transplantation, while exposure to brentuximab vedotin differed. Libraries were prepared by immunoSEQ multiplex PCR; TCRdb keeps only in-frame clonotypes and omits some of them. The table lists 45,000 to 55,000 clones, approximately 81% of them singletons. The sample here was peripheral blood mononuclear cells (PBMCs), taken at baseline. These receptors were obtained from a human donor with classical Hodgkin lymphoma.

This clone was picked up one time. The J gene is TRBJ2-1, the V gene TRBV21-1. TRBV21-1 is deemed a pseudogene. CDR3 length equals 14 residues. DNA for the CDR3: TGTGCCAGCAGCGATGAAGGCACTTACAATGAGCAGTTCTTC. It yields the protein CASSDEGTYNEQFF.

The V call is TRBV18, the J call TRBJ1-2, with 7 bases aligning to TRBD1. Germline CDR1 is KGHSH and CDR2 is LQKENI. This CDR3 has 14 residues. After removal of 2 bases from V and 2 bases from J, the junction contained 2 bases not matched to a gene. This CDR3 reads CASSPGTANYGYTF. The CDR3, as DNA: TGTGCCAGCTCACCAGGGACAGCCAACTATGGCTACACCTTC.

V and J are TRBV6-5 and TRBJ1-2, with unresolved D. The germline V gene has CDR1 MNHEY and CDR2 SVGAGI. The CDR3 runs 12 residues. V was pared by 7 bases and J by 0 bases, with 6 bases between. CDR3 sequence (DNA): TGTGCCAGCAAGTCTGCTAACTATGGCTACACCTTC. Amino acid sequence: CASKSANYGYTF.